The clone carrying this T cell receptor (beta chain) is a singleton in its sample. The sequenced target, TCR beta, came from blood CD8+ and CD4+ T cells. The CD8+ and CD4+ T cells were negatively isolated, with the TEMRA cells enriched by FACS. This sample was included in a study of CD8 T cells in Susac syndrome. Trimming left V 0 bases short and J 8 bases short, with 9 bases between. Per germline, CDR1 SGDLS and CDR2 YYNGEE. The CDR3 is made up of 13 amino acids. When the RNA was reverse transcribed, random hexamers were used with an input of roughly 0.45 to 1 ug. The method of amplification for TCR beta CDR3 was immunoSEQ multiplex PCR, covering 54 Vbeta and 13 Jbeta. TCRdb re-analysed the immunoSEQ multiplex PCR reads in MiXCR, keeping a single row per CDR3 protein. The table shows roughly 200,000 distinct CDR3 sequences, with approximately 96% occurring only once.

The specimen sequenced was CD8+ T cells from PBMCs. The V gene is TRBV9, the J gene TRBJ1-5; tentative D call: TRBD1 (6 bases). The clonotype originates from a human donor with multiple sclerosis. Written as DNA, the CDR3 is TGTGCCAGCAGCGTAGGAGGGGGTGAGCCCCAGCATTTT. This translates into CASSVGGGEPQHF. The full variable domain, rest sourced from reference TRBV9 and TRBJ1-5, is DSGVTQTPKHLITATGQRVTLRCSPRSGDLSVYWYQQSLDQGLQFLIQYYNGEERAKGNILERFSAQQFPDLHSELNLSSLELGDSALYFCASSVGGGEPQHFGDGTRLSIL.